Sequencing of this T cell receptor beta chain was carried out in a study of radiation and T cells in renal cell carcinoma (dated by TCRdb to 2020 to 2021). A note on the overall study: TCR beta sequencing covered 50 to 55 samples in total, comprising approximately 26 tumors and some 27 peripheral blood samples. Across all 53 samples, 4,016,671 unique CDR3 nucleotide sequences encoding 2.5 million to 3 million unique CDR3 amino acid sequences were identified. The last blood draw happened 4 weeks after radiation, timed to coincide with nephrectomy. Results and caveats for the whole study, not just this receptor: Because pretreatment tumor biopsies were not available, the study could not determine whether clonotypes were already present within the tumor at baseline. Changes in the blood repertoire were not tracked past 4 weeks after treatment. In blood, the top tumor clonotypes increased between baseline and 2 weeks post-radiation and then shrank by 4 weeks, which suggests that tumor-resident clones expanded only transiently. Effects of radiation dose or scheduling on the TCR repertoire could not be addressed with the single-armed trial design.

What this sample's time point label stands for: blood 4 weeks post-SBRT, at nephrectomy. In light of the paper, this sample's treatment or condition label describes: 15 Gy SBRT to primary tumor, nephrectomy 4 weeks later. Samples were obtained from a clinical trial, in which 15 Gy stereotactic body radiation therapy was delivered to primary renal cell carcinomas and nephrectomy was performed 4 weeks later. Serial peripheral blood from radiation-treated patients was sampled at baseline, 2 weeks and 4 weeks after SBRT to track tumor-enriched clonotypes. All patients had renal cell carcinoma with clear cell pathology. Genomic DNA for TCR sequencing was prepared using the QIAamp DNA Blood Mini Kit (Qiagen). Only samples passing all quality control checks were included in the analyses. TCR beta libraries were generated from genomic DNA with the immunoSEQ kit, following the manufacturer's recommendations. To prepare the libraries, a first multiplex PCR with proprietary primers was run, followed by a second PCR that added unique barcodes, and a bead cleanup was done after each round. Each sample batch included a kit-provided positive control reaction and a negative control reaction. The final libraries underwent checking on an Agilent 4200 TapeStation D1000 ScreenTape, volumetric pooling, and quantification by qPCR. Sequencing was performed on an Illumina NextSeq500 with a MidOutput 150-cycle cartridge, and 156 Read1 and 15 Index1 cycles were run with kit custom primers. The pooled library was loaded at roughly 0.9 pM with around 22% PhiX control spiked in. In the paper's pipeline: The vendor-processed data were analyzed in R, and a clonotype was defined as all T cells that share the same CDR3 nucleotide sequence. In the clone abundance analyses, frequencies were normalized to the 10,000 most abundant clones in each sample. Public T cell clones, which averaged fewer than five per sample, were excluded before analysis. An abundance difference of at least 32-fold between compartments was the criterion for calling clonotypes tumor-enriched or baseline blood-enriched. A beta-binomial differential abundance model was applied to find clonotypes that expanded or contracted between blood time points. Similarity between tumor and blood repertoires was quantified using the Baroni-Urbani and Buser coefficient, and groups were compared with two-tailed Wilcoxon tests in R. What TCRdb holds here is the immuneACCESS table cut down to in-frame rearrangements. Part of the clones is not present; checked against another copy, under half of the missing clones reflect an unresolved V gene, and the others are unexplained. V, J and clone size reflect that table, while D and trimming were determined from the DNA. A total of 130,000 to 150,000 clones appear in this sample, approximately 86% of them only once. Roughly 17% of the sample is taken by the ten largest.

CDR1 and CDR2 are drawn from the germline V gene: SGHRS, YFSETQ. The CDR3 runs 15 amino acids, cysteine and phenylalanine included. Only CDR3 DNA remains: 45 bases, in frame from the first base. Cut back by 0 bases and 1 base, the V and J ends lie 10 bases apart. A few counts support this clone. Its target antigen remains unknown. No qualities accompany the bases; no much larger clone lies one base away. Material: blood, obtained from a patient whose treatment included radiotherapy and nephrectomy. The chain uses TRBV5-1 and TRBJ1-1, with the D gene not confidently named. The receptor comes from a woman in her fifties or sixties with renal cell carcinoma. The DNA reads TGCGCCAGCAGCTTGGTTGCCAGAAAGAACACTGAAGCTTTCTTT. The encoded protein is CASSLVARKNTEAFF.